A single sample gave rise to the 22 T cell receptor beta chains below, sequenced in a study of OX40 agonist ivuxolimab in advanced cancers. The data were produced by immunoSEQ multiplex PCR, yet TCRdb's version contains in-frame clones alone and is incomplete. The sample includes 55,000 to 75,000 clones, 90% to 95% seen only once; the top ten take about 4.1%. This specimen consisted of CD4+ or CD8+ T cells sorted from blood, obtained in a trial of the OX40 agonist ivuxolimab. These receptors were obtained from an adult with an advanced solid tumor such as melanoma, head and neck, liver or kidney cancer.

This chain joins TRBV15 and TRBJ2-1; 7 bases map to TRBD1. Germline-derived CDR1 and CDR2 are LNHNV and YYDKDF (reference sequence). CDR3 length equals 15 residues. The junction had 4 bases not matched to a gene; V was cut back by 0 bases and J by 5 bases. DNA for the CDR3: TGTGCCACCAGCAGAGAACGGGACAGTCACAATGAGCAGTTCTTC. Its translation is CATSRERDSHNEQFF.

This chain joins TRBV19 and TRBJ1-5; weak D call: TRBD1 (6 bases). Germline CDR1 reads LNHDA; CDR2 reads SQIVND (reference sequence). This CDR3 comprises 12 residues. V was shortened by 3 bases and J by 7 bases, with 7 bases between the two germline ends. The CDR3 nucleotides are TGTGCCAGTAGTATCGGGGGCCAGCCCCAGCATTTT. Encoded protein: CASSIGGQPQHF.

This chain connects TRBV7-8 to TRBJ1-2, with 7 bases identical to TRBD1. After removal of 2 bases from V and 7 bases from J, the junction contained 10 bases not matched to a gene. The CDR3 contains 15 residues. Germline assignment: CDR1 SGHVS and CDR2 FQNEAQ. CDR3 nucleotide sequence: TGTGCCAGCAGCTTATCTGTCAGGGGGGGATCTGGCTACACCTTC. Protein: CASSLSVRGGSGYTF.

V is TRBV4-3 and J is TRBJ1-4; D ambiguous. V dropped 4 bases and J dropped 10 bases, with 16 bases sitting between them. This CDR3 region has 14 residues. CDR1 is LGHNA, CDR2 YSLEER, per germline. Written as DNA, the CDR3 is TGCGCCAGCAGCCCCAGAAGGGCCCGCCCAAAACTGTTTTTT. It specifies CASSPRRARPKLFF.

The chain is built from TRBV19 and TRBJ2-2; D is perhaps TRBD1 (6 bases). V dropped 7 bases and J dropped 0 bases, with 12 bases sitting between them. This CDR3 region has 15 residues. Germline V gene sequence: CDR1 LNHDA, CDR2 SQIVND (reference sequence). CDR3 region: CASTSGQTNTGELFF. The CDR3 nucleotides read TGTGCCAGTACGTCCGGACAGACGAACACCGGGGAGCTGTTTTTT.

The sample holds one count of this clone. The chain combines TRBV4-1 with TRBJ1-2; D may be TRBD1 (6 bases). CDR1 MGHRA and CDR2 YSYEKL come from the germline V gene. Trimming took 2 bases from V and 8 from J, leaving 12 bases between them. There are 13 residues in the CDR3. In DNA form, the CDR3 reads TGCGCCAGCAGCCAAACAGGGTTGGAAGGCTACACCTTC. Its protein is CASSQTGLEGYTF.

The V and J genes are TRBV4-2 and TRBJ1-3; 11 bases match TRBD1. The V gene's germline CDR1 is LGHNA and CDR2 YNFKEQ. Trimming cost V 0 bases and J 4 bases; bases outside gene matches: 8. The CDR3 covers 18 residues. As DNA, the CDR3 is TGTGCCAGCAGCCAAGATTCCCTGGACAGGGGGCCCGGAAACACCATATATTTT. Translating it yields CASSQDSLDRGPGNTIYF.

The rearrangement links TRBV21-1 to TRBJ2-7; the table's TRBD1 call for D was not verified on the DNA. TRBV21-1 is designated a pseudogene. This CDR3 region has 17 residues. CDR3 amino acids: CASSINGGQGSSYEQYF. The CDR3 DNA follows: TGTGCCAGCAGCATAAATGGGGGACAGGGGTCGTCCTACGAGCAGTACTTC.

Only one count was recorded for this clone. The V call is TRBV12-1, the J call TRBJ2-1; TRBD1, the D gene given by the table, was not confirmed from the DNA. TRBV12-1 is noted as a pseudogene. CDR3 size: 12 residues. The CDR3 sequence is CASIQGEDEQFF. DNA of the CDR3: TGTGCCAGCATACAGGGGGAGGATGAGCAGTTCTTC.

The chain combines TRBV28 with TRBJ2-7; D remains unclear. The CDR3 runs 14 residues. Germline CDR1 is MDHEN and CDR2 is SYDVKM. V lost 6 bases, J lost 4 bases, and 16 bases lay in between. CDR3 residues: CASSPRMARYEQYF. CDR3 coding DNA: TGTGCCAGCAGCCCACGTATGGCGAGGTACGAGCAGTACTTC.

The chain employs TRBV4-1 and TRBJ2-7, with 8 positions matching TRBD2. This CDR3 has 15 residues. Germline assignment: CDR1 MGHRA and CDR2 YSYEKL. V dropped 0 bases and J dropped 1; count of bases not matched to a gene: 2. CDR3 in amino acids: CASSQDRGGSYEQYF. DNA for the CDR3: TGCGCCAGCAGCCAAGATCGGGGGGGATCCTACGAGCAGTACTTC.

The rearrangement joins TRBV5-6 to TRBJ1-4; D gene ambiguous. Germline V CDR1 and CDR2: SGHDT, YYEEEE. The V and J ends lost 1 base and 7 bases respectively, with 17 bases between them. CDR3 length: 16 residues. DNA for the CDR3: TGTGCCAGCAGCTTGAGTACGCAAAGTGGTGGTGAAAAACTGTTTTTT. Its translation is CASSLSTQSGGEKLFF.

The chain recombines TRBV10-3 with TRBJ2-1, with 9 nucleotides matching TRBD2. This CDR3 contains 16 residues. CDR1 and CDR2 from the germline V gene are ENHRY and SYGVKD. V shed 4 bases and J 3 bases; nucleotides not matched to a gene: 7. CDR3: CAISGASGIHYNEQFF. CDR3 nucleotide sequence: TGTGCCATCAGTGGGGCTAGCGGGATACACTACAATGAGCAGTTCTTC.

V is TRBV6-5 and J is TRBJ2-5, with D perhaps matching TRBD1 (5 bases). The last part of the DNA fits TRBJ2-7 better; the J call may be wrong. The CDR3 extends over 15 amino acids. Germline values: CDR1 MNHEY, CDR2 SVGAGI. Here the CDR3 reads CASSLDSTNPYEQYF. The CDR3 DNA reads TGTGCCAGCAGCCTCGACAGTACTAATCCCTACGAGCAGTACTTC.

The chain links TRBV10-2 to TRBJ2-1; 14 bases agree with TRBD2. CDR3 size: 15 residues. Germline-derived CDR1 and CDR2 are WSHSY and SAAADI. V lost 6 bases, J lost 6 bases, and 4 bases stayed unmatched. The CDR3, as DNA: TGCGCCAGCAGGGGACTAGCGGGAGAGGGCAATGAGCAGTTCTTC. Protein product: CASRGLAGEGNEQFF.

The chain combines TRBV7-8 with TRBJ2-1; 8 bases align to TRBD2. CDR3 length: 16 residues. The ends lost 1 base at V and 8 bases at J; junction bases unmatched: 10. Germline CDR1 and CDR2: SGHVS and FQNEAQ. CDR3: CASSLGLTGGPHEQFF. The CDR3 region has the DNA TGTGCCAGCAGCTTAGGACTGACGGGAGGGCCCCATGAGCAGTTCTTC.

The rearrangement uses TRBV9 and TRBJ2-7; no reliable D call. Trimming left V 4 bases short and J 5 bases short, with 16 bases between. Germline lookup yields CDR1 SGDLS and CDR2 YYNGEE. The length of the CDR3 is 14 residues. The CDR3 bases are TGTGCCAGCAGCATCTCACTTAGATCAGACGAGCAGTACTTC. Its translation is CASSISLRSDEQYF.

The chain uses TRBV5-6 and TRBJ1-5; TRBD1 might be the D (6 bases). Germline CDR1 SGHDT, CDR2 YYEEEE. Trimming took off 0 bases at V and 1 base at J, with 11 bases between the two ends. CDR3 size: 16 residues. CDR3 bases: TGTGCCAGCAGCTTGGCCGCGGGGGCAAGCAATCAGCCCCAGCATTTT. Translating gives CASSLAAGASNQPQHF.

The chain couples TRBV27 to TRBJ1-5, with a possible D match to TRBD1 (6 bases). CDR1 is MNHEY and CDR2 is SMNVEV in the germline V gene (reference sequence). V lost 6 bases and J lost 2, with 23 bases in between. The CDR3 spans 18 residues. Here the CDR3 DNA reads TGTGCCAGCAGCAGACCGGGACAAAGGAGGGACGGCAATCAGCCCCAGCATTTT. This sequence encodes CASSRPGQRRDGNQPQHF.

The gene calls are TRBV11-2 and TRBJ2-7, with D possibly called TRBD1 or TRBD2 (5 bases each). Germline lookup yields CDR1 SGHAT and CDR2 FQNNGV. V was shortened by 5 bases and J by 7 bases, with 18 bases between the two germline ends. This CDR3 has 14 amino acids. CDR3 sequence (DNA): TGTGCCAGCAGCACTCCGGGACCACTGGGAGAGCAGTACTTC. It yields the protein CASSTPGPLGEQYF.

This chain links TRBV14 with TRBJ2-2, with D uncertain. CDR3 length: 14 amino acids. The ends were cut back, 5 bases at V and 1 base at J, with 8 bases in the middle. Per the germline V gene, CDR1 is SGHDN and CDR2 is FVKESK. The CDR3 sequence is CASSFNKNTGELFF. The CDR3 nucleotides are TGTGCCAGCAGCTTCAACAAGAACACCGGGGAGCTGTTTTTT. Variable domain in full (rest from reference TRBV14 and TRBJ2-2): EAGVTQFPSHSVIEKGQTVTLRCDPISGHDNLYWYRRVMGKEIKFLLHFVKESKQDESGMPNNRFLAERTGGTYSTLKVQPAELEDSGVYFCASSFNKNTGELFFGEGSRLTVL.

The J gene is TRBJ1-5, the V gene TRBV10-2; maybe TRBD1 (5 bases). This CDR3 is built from 13 residues. The germline V and J ends were trimmed by 6 bases and 6 bases, with 12 bases remaining between them. Germline V gives CDR1 WSHSY, CDR2 SAAADI. The CDR3 sequence: CASRMGDGQPQHF. For the CDR3, the DNA is TGCGCCAGCAGGATGGGGGACGGTCAGCCCCAGCATTTT.